The 20 T cell receptor beta chains listed next were all sequenced from one sample in a study of blood T cell repertoires in COVID-19. The assay was immunoSEQ multiplex PCR, and TCRdb's table has in-frame clones only and misses some. Of 150,000 to 200,000 clones listed, 60% to 80% are singletons. The source material was peripheral blood. The receptors were sampled from a woman in her 70s with acute or convalescent COVID-19.

This sequence joins TRBV3-1 (or the pseudogene TRBV3-2) and TRBJ2-6; no firm D call. CDR1 is LGHDT and CDR2 is YNNKEL in the germline V gene (reference sequence). CDR3 length: 16 amino acids. Deletions cut 1 base from V and 0 bases from J, with 7 bases between. Here the CDR3 DNA reads TGTGCCAGCAGCCAAGTAATCCTCTCTGGGGCCAACGTCCTGACTTTC. It translates to CASSQVILSGANVLTF.

The V call is TRBV5-1, the J call TRBJ1-1; tentative D call: TRBD1 (6 bases). V lost 1 base and J lost 4, with 8 bases in between. Germline-derived CDR1 and CDR2 are SGHRS and YFSETQ. This CDR3 has 13 amino acids. CDR3 bases: TGCGCCAGCAGCTTGAAACAGGGCACTGAAGCTTTCTTT. Translated, it gives CASSLKQGTEAFF.

There are a few counts of this clone. V and J are TRBV3-1 (or the pseudogene TRBV3-2) and TRBJ2-3; a weak D match, TRBD1 (6 bases). The CDR3 has 14 amino acids. V dropped 9 bases and J dropped 1 base, with 14 bases sitting between them. Germline CDR1 and CDR2: LGHDT and YNNKEL (reference sequence). CDR3 nucleotides: TGTGCCAGTCGACCCCAGGGGCGCACAGATACGCAGTATTTT. As protein: CASRPQGRTDTQYF.

This clone was seen once. The chain links TRBV20-1 to TRBJ2-5, with 7 bases matching TRBD2. With V trimmed by 7 bases and J by 2 bases, 1 base remained unmatched. Germline CDR1 DFQATT, CDR2 SNEGSKA (reference sequence). The CDR3 is 11 amino acids. CDR3 protein: CSGGGQETQYF. The CDR3 nucleotides read TGCAGTGGGGGGGGACAAGAGACCCAGTACTTC.

The V and J genes are TRBV11-2 and TRBJ2-6, with D hard to call. The length of the CDR3 is 13 residues. Germline assignment: CDR1 SGHAT and CDR2 FQNNGV. V was pared by 4 bases and J by 7 bases, with 8 bases between. In nucleotides, the CDR3 is TGTGCCAGCAGCTCTCCAGGAGCCAACGTCCTGACTTTC. Translated, it gives CASSSPGANVLTF.

V gene TRBV5-1 combines with J gene TRBJ2-1; TRBD2 aligns across 8 bases. V shed 4 bases, J shed 4 bases, and the junction held 7 bases outside the gene matches. Germline CDR1 is SGHRS and CDR2 is YFSETQ. The CDR3 has 15 residues. The CDR3 sequence: CASSLTSGTYNEQFF. The CDR3 DNA reads TGCGCCAGCAGCCTCACTAGCGGAACTTACAATGAGCAGTTCTTC.

The CDR3 sequence: CASSPLPAGGPYNEQFF. CDR3 DNA sequence: TGTGCCAGCTCACCACTCCCAGCGGGAGGGCCCTACAATGAGCAGTTCTTC. The rearrangement uses TRBV18 and TRBJ2-1, with 10 positions matching TRBD2. The CDR3 is 17 amino acids. The J segment lost 2 bases and the V segment lost 1 base, leaving 5 bases of the junction unmatched. Germline V CDR1 and CDR2: KGHSH, LQKENI.

This clone has more than one count but fewer than ten. J is TRBJ1-4 and V is TRBV5-6; no reliable D call. The CDR3 is 12 residues long. V lost 4 bases, J lost 11 bases, and 12 bases lay in between. The germline V gene encodes CDR1 SGHDT and CDR2 YYEEEE. CDR3 DNA: TGTGCCAGCAGCCTGGGTTCATTGAAACTGTTTTTT. It is translated as CASSLGSLKLFF.

V is TRBV5-1 and J is TRBJ2-1; a weak D match, TRBD2 (6 bases). Germline CDR1 reads SGHRS; CDR2 reads YFSETQ. The length of the CDR3 is 15 residues. Trimming took 4 bases from V and 6 from J, leaving 17 bases between them. CDR3 region: CASSPAGGTGNEQFF. DNA of the CDR3: TGCGCCAGCAGCCCGGCGGGCGGGACGGGCAATGAGCAGTTCTTC.

The chain couples TRBV2 to TRBJ2-3; TRBD2 matches at 10 bases. The CDR3 runs 13 residues. Unmatched junction bases numbered 5, after V lost 8 bases and J lost 6 bases. The germline CDR1 and CDR2 sequences are SNHLY and FYNNEI. The CDR3 region is CASRASGSDTQYF. The CDR3 DNA is TGTGCCAGCCGGGCTAGCGGGAGTGATACGCAGTATTTT.

This chain connects TRBV19 to TRBJ2-1; the match to TRBD1 covers 8 bases. Looked up from germline, CDR1 is LNHDA and CDR2 is SQIVND (reference sequence). The CDR3 has 16 residues. V lost 0 bases to trimming and J lost 2 bases; unmatched junction nucleotides: 3. The CDR3 DNA sequence: TGTGCCAGTAGTATAGAAGGACAGGGTACCTACAATGAGCAGTTCTTC. Its protein is CASSIEGQGTYNEQFF.

J is TRBJ2-5 and V is TRBV7-9, with 8 bases that match TRBD2. Germline V lookup: CDR1 SEHNR, CDR2 FQNEAQ (reference sequence). Trimming cost V 3 bases and J 3 bases; bases outside gene matches: 9. This CDR3 spans 16 amino acids. The CDR3 spells CASSFSWREEEETQYF. The CDR3 nucleotides read TGTGCCAGCAGCTTCAGTTGGCGGGAGGAAGAAGAGACCCAGTACTTC. The full variable domain, with the rest looked up from reference TRBV7-9 and TRBJ2-5, is DTGVSQNPRHKITKRGQNVTFRCDPISEHNRLYWYRQTLGQGPEFLTYFQNEAQLEKSRLLSDRFSAERPKGSFSTLEIQRTEQGDSAMYLCASSFSWREEEETQYFGPGTRLLVL.

This chain joins TRBV19 and TRBJ2-1; TRBD2 matches 8 bases. V dropped 1 base and J dropped 3; count of bases not matched to a gene: 8. Germline assignment: CDR1 LNHDA and CDR2 SQIVND (reference sequence). This CDR3 is built from 17 residues. The CDR3 DNA reads TGTGCCAGTAGTATAGGGCGGGGGGCACTAAACTACAATGAGCAGTTCTTC. Protein: CASSIGRGALNYNEQFF.

The chain recombines TRBV6-1 with TRBJ1-2; D uncertain. Germline V gene data show CDR1 as MNHNS and CDR2 as SASEGT. The V end lost 1 base, the J end lost 2 bases, and 11 bases lay between the germline ends. The CDR3 runs to 15 residues. CDR3 in amino acids: CASSEGPGENYGYTF. The CDR3 DNA reads TGTGCCAGCAGTGAAGGGCCAGGCGAAAACTATGGCTACACCTTC.

The chain combines TRBV27 with TRBJ1-5; D gene ambiguous. There are 14 residues in the CDR3. The V end was cut by 3 bases, the J end by 5 bases, with 11 bases between. Germline V gives CDR1 MNHEY, CDR2 SMNVEV (reference sequence). The CDR3 reads CASSFGGVDQPQHF. The CDR3 DNA reads as TGTGCCAGCAGTTTTGGCGGGGTAGATCAGCCCCAGCATTTT.

The V and J genes are TRBV2 and TRBJ2-1, with D unclear. Germline V gives CDR1 SNHLY, CDR2 FYNNEI. The CDR3 has 13 residues. V was trimmed by 9 bases and J by 7 bases, leaving 16 bases between them. Here the CDR3 reads CARQPARGNEQFF. The CDR3 coding sequence is TGTGCCAGGCAGCCAGCGAGAGGTAATGAGCAGTTCTTC.

The chain recombines TRBV11-3 with TRBJ1-4; 7 bases are shared with TRBD1. V lost 5 bases to trimming and J lost 1 base; unmatched junction nucleotides: 10. Germline V CDR1 and CDR2: SGHNT, YENEEA. This CDR3 comprises 17 residues. CDR3 protein: CASSPSGAGGTNEKLFF. In DNA form, the CDR3 reads TGTGCCAGCAGCCCTTCCGGGGCAGGGGGAACTAATGAAAAACTGTTTTTT.

For the CDR3, the DNA is TGTGCCAGTAGCCCCCCTGGGCAGGCTGGAAACACCATATATTTT. Protein sequence: CASSPPGQAGNTIYF. The rearrangement joins TRBV19 to TRBJ1-3; D call uncertain. Germline CDR1 LNHDA, CDR2 SQIVND (reference sequence). The CDR3 has 15 residues. V shed 6 bases and J shed 2 bases, with 14 bases lying between them.

The genes are TRBV18 and TRBJ2-2, with 10 bases identical to TRBD2. The CDR3 length is 16 residues. Germline values: CDR1 KGHSH, CDR2 LQKENI. V was clipped by 4 bases and J by 2 bases; unmatched bases: 4. CDR3 DNA sequence: TGTGCCAGCTCACAAACTAGCGGGAAAAACACCGGGGAGCTGTTTTTT. This encodes CASSQTSGKNTGELFF.

The chain uses TRBV30 and TRBJ1-4; TRBD1 agrees at 7 bases. The CDR3 sequence is 14 residues long. V trimming: 2 bases; J trimming: 5 bases; junction bases outside the gene matches: 5. Germline CDR1 reads GTSNPN; CDR2 reads SVGIG (reference sequence). CDR3 in amino acids: CAWSPGTANEKLFF. The CDR3 DNA reads TGTGCCTGGAGTCCCGGGACAGCGAATGAAAAACTGTTTTTT.